These 29 T cell receptor beta chains came from one sample sequenced in a study of T cell responses to AZD1222 COVID-19 vaccine. Libraries were prepared by immunoSEQ multiplex PCR; TCRdb keeps only in-frame clonotypes and omits some of them. The profile covers about 120,000 clones, with roughly nine tenths appearing a single time and approximately 2.4% taken by the ten largest. The material sequenced was peripheral blood, taken on day 0 of AZD1222 vaccination. The receptors were sampled from an adult in good health.

This sequence joins TRBV30 and TRBJ2-7, with 13 bases lining up with TRBD2. CDR1 is GTSNPN and CDR2 is SVGIG in the germline V gene (reference sequence). The J segment lost 5 bases and the V segment lost 0 bases, leaving 7 bases of the junction unmatched. The length of the CDR3 is 16 residues. The CDR3 protein is CAWSVRTSGRRDEQYF. As DNA, the CDR3 is TGTGCCTGGAGTGTACGGACTAGCGGGAGAAGAGACGAGCAGTACTTC.

V usage is TRBV2 and J usage is TRBJ1-5; 8 bases are a match to TRBD1. The J segment lost 2 bases and the V segment lost 10 bases, leaving 4 bases of the junction unmatched. Per the germline V gene, CDR1 is SNHLY and CDR2 is FYNNEI. The CDR3 extends over 13 amino acids. The chain's CDR3 is CATQGQGNQPQHF. CDR3 DNA sequence: TGTGCCACCCAGGGACAGGGCAATCAGCCCCAGCATTTT. The full variable domain, completed using reference TRBV2 and TRBJ1-5, is EPEVTQTPSHQVTQMGQEVILRCVPISNHLYFYWYRQILGQKVEFLVSFYNNEISEKSEIFDDQFSVERPDGSNFTLKIRSTKLEDSAMYFCATQGQGNQPQHFGDGTRLSIL.

The gene calls are TRBV19 and TRBJ1-1, with D possibly being TRBD1 (5 bases). Germline V gene lookup returns CDR1 LNHDA and CDR2 SQIVND (reference sequence). Trimming pared 3 bases from V and 7 bases from J, leaving 15 bases between. There are 14 residues in the CDR3. The chain's CDR3 is CASSIGRGVGEAFF. The CDR3 region has the DNA TGTGCCAGTAGTATTGGGAGGGGTGTTGGTGAAGCTTTCTTT.

This chain joins TRBV11-2 and TRBJ2-2; 7 bases map to TRBD2. The V segment lost 0 bases and the J segment 6 bases; nucleotides outside the gene matches: 7. Germline CDR1 is SGHAT and CDR2 is FQNNGV. The CDR3 contains 16 residues. The CDR3 DNA follows: TGTGCCAGCAGCTTAGACGGGGGGTTTAGTGCCGGGGAGCTGTTTTTT. Translation: CASSLDGGFSAGELFF.

The V call is TRBV28, the J call TRBJ1-5; D not resolved. Germline V gives CDR1 MDHEN, CDR2 SYDVKM. CDR3 length: 15 residues. Between the trimmed V and J ends, which lost 10 bases and 4 bases, there was a span of 20 bases. DNA for the CDR3: TGTGCCACCCTCCCCGGGGATCTACCGAATCAGCCCCAGCATTTT. Translation: CATLPGDLPNQPQHF.

V usage is TRBV11-2 and J usage is TRBJ2-1; the D is unclear. The CDR3 contains 15 residues. Germline V CDR1 and CDR2: SGHAT, FQNNGV. Deletions cut 5 bases from V and 0 bases from J, with 11 bases between. CDR3 sequence: CASSGLVASYNEQFF. DNA for the CDR3: TGTGCCAGCAGCGGGTTAGTGGCCTCCTACAATGAGCAGTTCTTC.

The V gene is TRBV27, the J gene TRBJ2-3; 11 bases line up with TRBD2. The CDR3 has 16 amino acids. J gave up 6 bases and V 5 bases, and 10 bases lay outside the gene matches. Per the germline V gene, CDR1 is MNHEY and CDR2 is SMNVEV (reference sequence). In DNA form, the CDR3 reads TGTGCCAGCAGTAGGAGATGGACTAGCGGGTCGGATACGCAGTATTTT. It is translated as CASSRRWTSGSDTQYF.

The chain couples TRBV18 to TRBJ1-1, with D perhaps matching TRBD1 (5 bases). With 3 bases removed from V and 5 bases from J, the gap between germline ends came to 16 bases. The germline CDR1 and CDR2 sequences are KGHSH and LQKENI. This CDR3 spans 15 amino acids. CDR3 bases: TGTGCCAGCTCACCCCTCGGGGGGGGTTGGACTGAAGCTTTCTTT. Translation gives CASSPLGGGWTEAFF.

The gene calls are TRBV3-1 (or the pseudogene TRBV3-2) and TRBJ2-5; perhaps TRBD2 as D (6 bases). V lost 4 bases and J lost 4, with 19 bases in between. The CDR3 runs 16 residues. Germline V lookup: CDR1 LGHDT, CDR2 YNNKEL (reference sequence). CDR3 region: CASSPSSTGVRETQYF. The CDR3 bases are TGTGCCAGCAGCCCCTCTTCCACGGGAGTACGAGAGACCCAGTACTTC.

The table lists this clone with a few counts. The chain links TRBV29-1 to TRBJ1-2; D is uncertain. Germline CDR1 is SQVTM and CDR2 is ANQGSEA. V lost 3 bases and J lost 8, with 16 bases in between. This CDR3 is built from 13 residues. The CDR3 bases are TGCAGCGTTGAGCGGAGCAGCGTAAGCGGCTACACCTTC. It translates to CSVERSSVSGYTF.

This chain connects TRBV10-3 to TRBJ2-7; D is ambiguous. Germline V CDR1 and CDR2: ENHRY, SYGVKD. V lost 2 bases to trimming and J lost 0 bases, with 5 bases between them. CDR3 length: 13 residues. CDR3 protein: CAISEPSSYEQYF. In DNA, the CDR3 is TGTGCCATCAGTGAGCCCTCCTCCTACGAGCAGTACTTC.

V gene TRBV5-1 combines with J gene TRBJ1-1, with TRBD1 matching 9 bases. Per germline, CDR1 SGHRS and CDR2 YFSETQ. V gave up 4 bases and J gave up 9 bases; unmatched junction bases: 7. The CDR3 loop spans 13 amino acids. The CDR3 DNA reads as TGCGCCAGCAGCCCGGACAGGGGAGTTCAAGCTTTCTTT. Its translation is CASSPDRGVQAFF. The full variable domain, completed using reference TRBV5-1 and TRBJ1-1, is KAGVTQTPRYLIKTRGQQVTLSCSPISGHRSVSWYQQTPGQGLQFLFEYFSETQRNKGNFPGRFSGRQFSNSRSEMNVSTLELGDSALYLCASSPDRGVQAFFGQGTRLTVV.

V gene TRBV5-6 combines with J gene TRBJ1-5; 7 bases fit TRBD1. CDR3 size: 14 residues. V lost 3 bases to trimming and J lost 6 bases; unmatched junction nucleotides: 6. Germline V gives CDR1 SGHDT, CDR2 YYEEEE. The DNA of the CDR3 is TGTGCCAGCAGCTCTTTAGGGGGCCTTCAGCCCCAGCATTTT. This codes for CASSSLGGLQPQHF.

This chain joins TRBV5-1 and TRBJ1-5, with 8 bases identical to TRBD1. This CDR3 is built from 15 residues. Per the germline V gene, CDR1 is SGHRS and CDR2 is YFSETQ. V dropped 0 bases and J dropped 2; count of bases not matched to a gene: 1. CDR3 amino acids: CASSLAGGGNQPQHF. The DNA of the CDR3 is TGCGCCAGCAGCTTGGCAGGGGGCGGCAATCAGCCCCAGCATTTT.

The gene calls are TRBV4-1 and TRBJ2-7; no reliable D call. The V gene's germline CDR1 is MGHRA and CDR2 YSYEKL. The germline V and J ends were trimmed by 0 bases and 4 bases, with 7 bases remaining between them. The CDR3 contains 13 residues. CDR3 residues: CASSQETRYEQYF. CDR3 nucleotide sequence: TGCGCCAGCAGCCAAGAGACAAGGTACGAGCAGTACTTC.

The chain recombines TRBV29-1 with TRBJ2-7; 9 bases line up with TRBD1. The CDR3 is made up of 15 amino acids. Looked up from germline, CDR1 is SQVTM and CDR2 is ANQGSEA. After removal of 4 bases from V and 3 bases from J, the junction contained 10 bases not matched to a gene. CDR3 loop: CSVGGTGSWGYEQYF. CDR3 in DNA: TGCAGCGTTGGGGGGACAGGGTCATGGGGCTACGAGCAGTACTTC.

This chain uses TRBV28 with TRBJ1-6; no clear D. The V gene lost 10 bases and the J gene lost 10 bases, with 14 bases spanning the gap. The CDR3 has 12 amino acids. CDR1 is MDHEN and CDR2 is SYDVKM in the germline V gene. The CDR3, as DNA: TGTGCCACCCTATCCCGGATCTCACCCCTCCACTTT. It specifies CATLSRISPLHF.

The V gene is TRBV28, the J gene TRBJ2-2; no clear D gene. Germline loops: CDR1 MDHEN, CDR2 SYDVKM. The germline V and J ends were trimmed by 7 bases and 2 bases, with 5 bases remaining between them. CDR3 size: 12 residues. This CDR3 is CASIPNTGELFF. Written as DNA, the CDR3 is TGTGCCAGCATCCCTAACACCGGGGAGCTGTTTTTT.

This clone was seen once. The chain uses TRBV7-2 and TRBJ1-5; weak D call: TRBD1 (5 bases). The length of the CDR3 is 13 residues. Trimming left V 3 bases short and J 4 bases short, with 7 bases between. CDR1 is SGHTA and CDR2 is FQGNSA in the germline V gene. The CDR3 loop reads CASSLTVNQPQHF. The CDR3 DNA reads as TGTGCCAGCAGCTTGACAGTAAATCAGCCCCAGCATTTT.

V usage is TRBV29-1 and J usage is TRBJ2-1; D tentatively fits TRBD1 or TRBD2 (5 bases each). Germline values: CDR1 SQVTM, CDR2 ANQGSEA. There are 17 residues in the CDR3. V was trimmed by 0 bases and J by 4 bases, leaving 19 bases between them. The CDR3 DNA reads TGCAGCGTTGAAGATCCAGTAGCCCTGGGGGTTTACAATGAGCAGTTCTTC. This translates into CSVEDPVALGVYNEQFF.

The rearrangement joins TRBV28 to TRBJ2-7, with 8 positions matching TRBD1. This CDR3 contains 15 residues. The germline V gene encodes CDR1 MDHEN and CDR2 SYDVKM. The trim removed 4 bases at V and 1 base at J, leaving 6 bases unmatched. The CDR3 coding sequence is TGTGCCAGCAGTTCCTTAGGGACAGGATCCTACGAGCAGTACTTC. Encoded protein: CASSSLGTGSYEQYF.

A few counts support this clone. For the CDR3, the DNA is TGTGCCAGCAGTTCCCCCCGGGGCAGGGGGACTAGCGGGACCTCCTACGAGCAGTACTTC. Protein sequence: CASSSPRGRGTSGTSYEQYF. The V gene is TRBV28, the J gene TRBJ2-7; the match to TRBD2 covers 13 bases. The CDR3 totals 20 residues. CDR1 and CDR2 from the germline V gene are MDHEN and SYDVKM. J lost 0 bases, V lost 4 bases, and 15 bases had no gene match.

This clone has more than one count but fewer than ten. The CDR3 DNA reads as TGTGCCAGCAGCGTAGGTCTGGCGAACACTGAAGCTTTCTTT. Its translation is CASSVGLANTEAFF. The chain recombines TRBV9 with TRBJ1-1; D not certain. The CDR3 has 14 residues. The V gene lost 0 bases and the J gene lost 1 base, with 7 bases spanning the gap. Germline loops: CDR1 SGDLS, CDR2 YYNGEE.

This chain joins TRBV15 and TRBJ2-1; D remains ambiguous. The CDR3 has 15 amino acids. Germline V gives CDR1 LNHNV, CDR2 YYDKDF (reference sequence). V was shortened by 0 bases and J by 2 bases, with 8 bases between the two germline ends. CDR3 residues: CATSRDRLPYNEQFF. In DNA form, the CDR3 reads TGTGCCACCAGCAGAGATCGGCTACCCTACAATGAGCAGTTCTTC.

The chain carries TRBV6-5 and TRBJ1-3; 9 bases map to TRBD1. J lost 3 bases, V lost 5 bases, and 2 bases had no gene match. CDR1 is MNHEY and CDR2 is SVGAGI in the germline V gene. This CDR3 comprises 14 residues. The CDR3, as DNA: TGTGCCAGCAGTCTGGGACAGGGTGGAAACACCATATATTTT. It specifies CASSLGQGGNTIYF.

This rearrangement joins TRBV24-1 to TRBJ2-5, with unresolved D. CDR1 is KGHDR and CDR2 is SFDVKD in the germline V gene. The CDR3 is 15 amino acids. Between the trimmed V and J ends, which lost 1 base and 0 bases, there was a span of 8 bases. As DNA, the CDR3 is TGTGCCACCAGTGATTTTGTAGGGAACCAAGAGACCCAGTACTTC. This encodes CATSDFVGNQETQYF.

This chain links TRBV19 with TRBJ2-7; D not resolved. Trimming shortened V by 6 bases and J by 5 bases, and 14 bases separated the two germline ends. The CDR3 length is 13 residues. The V gene's germline CDR1 is LNHDA and CDR2 SQIVND (reference sequence). CDR3 in DNA: TGTGCCAGTAGCCTAATGTCTTGGGACGAGCAGTACTTC. Amino acid sequence: CASSLMSWDEQYF.

The chain joins TRBV19 to TRBJ1-5, with unresolved D. Germline loops: CDR1 LNHDA, CDR2 SQIVND (reference sequence). The V end lost 5 bases, the J end lost 4 bases, and 9 bases lay between the germline ends. This CDR3 has 13 amino acids. The CDR3 bases are TGTGCCAGTAGTGCGGAGAGGAATCAGCCCCAGCATTTT. As protein: CASSAERNQPQHF.

The gene calls are TRBV7-2 and TRBJ2-7, with D tentatively TRBD1 or TRBD2 (6 bases each). CDR3 length equals 13 residues. Trimming removed 0 bases at V and 7 bases at J, with 10 bases between. CDR1 and CDR2 (germline): SGHTA, FQGNSA. Here the CDR3 DNA reads TGTGCCAGCAGCTTAGCGGGGGCGGGAGAGCAGTACTTC. This encodes CASSLAGAGEQYF. Full variable domain (rest looked up from reference TRBV7-2 and TRBJ2-7): GAGVSQSPSNKVTEKGKDVELRCDPISGHTALYWYRQSLGQGLEFLIYFQGNSAPDKSGLPSDRFSAERTGGSVSTLTIQRTQQEDSAVYLCASSLAGAGEQYFGPGTRLTVT.